These T cell receptor beta chains were read from a single sample in a study of cytomegalovirus exposure and HLA in healthy donors. Libraries were prepared by immunoSEQ multiplex PCR; TCRdb keeps only in-frame clonotypes and omits some of them. The sample contains 130,000 or so clones, roughly four fifths of which appear only once. Source material: PBMCs. Source of these receptors: a female donor in good health and CMV-seropositive. Both conserved end residues are part of each CDR3. D genes are given only for firm matches. A clone size is listed for some rows: how often the clone was seen (once, few, many), or a class if it is expanded.

v_call: TRBV28; clone_size: NA; j_call: TRBJ2-5; d_call: TRBD2; cdr3_aa: CASSPRVGRGMGETQYF; cdr3_nt: TGTGCCAGCAGTCCCAGGGTGGGGCGGGGGATGGGAGAGACCCAGTACTTC
v_call: TRBV30; clone_size: NA; j_call: TRBJ1-4; d_call: NA; cdr3_aa: CAWSRGGGNEKLFF; cdr3_nt: TGTGCCTGGAGTCGCGGGGGAGGAAATGAAAAACTGTTTTTT
v_call: TRBV30; clone_size: NA; j_call: TRBJ2-5; d_call: NA; cdr3_aa: CAWKSGGALATQYF; cdr3_nt: TGTGCCTGGAAATCTGGGGGGGCCTTAGCGACCCAGTACTTC
v_call: TRBV19; clone_size: NA; j_call: TRBJ2-5; d_call: TRBD2; cdr3_aa: CASMKSGGRQETQYF; cdr3_nt: TGTGCCAGTATGAAAAGCGGGGGGAGGCAAGAGACCCAGTACTTC
v_call: TRBV27; clone_size: NA; j_call: TRBJ2-1; d_call: TRBD2; cdr3_aa: CASSLYATSGRPSYNEQFF; cdr3_nt: TGTGCCAGCAGTTTATACGCGACTAGCGGGAGGCCCTCCTACAATGAGCAGTTCTTC
v_call: TRBV30; clone_size: NA; j_call: TRBJ2-1; d_call: NA; cdr3_aa: CAWSGEVSYNEQFF; cdr3_nt: TGTGCCTGGAGCGGGGAGGTTTCCTACAATGAGCAGTTCTTC
v_call: TRBV18; clone_size: NA; j_call: TRBJ2-5; d_call: NA; cdr3_aa: CASHERAGKQETQYF; cdr3_nt: TGTGCCAGCCATGAGCGGGCAGGGAAACAAGAGACCCAGTACTTC
v_call: TRBV5-4; clone_size: once; j_call: TRBJ2-5; d_call: TRBD1; cdr3_aa: CASSSRGLETQYF; cdr3_nt: TGTGCCAGCAGTTCCAGGGGGCTCGAGACCCAGTACTTC
v_call: TRBV4-1; clone_size: few; j_call: TRBJ1-6; d_call: TRBD1; cdr3_aa: CASSQDKVRGRAERNSPLHF; cdr3_nt: TGCGCCAGCAGCCAAGATAAAGTAAGGGGGCGCGCGGAACGTAATTCACCCCTCCACTTT
v_call: TRBV18; clone_size: NA; j_call: TRBJ2-7; d_call: NA; cdr3_aa: CASSPSRDRAYEQYF; cdr3_nt: TGTGCCAGCTCACCTTCCCGGGATAGGGCCTACGAGCAGTACTTC
v_call: TRBV30; clone_size: NA; j_call: TRBJ2-7; d_call: TRBD1; cdr3_aa: CAWSVTSVTGGEQYF; cdr3_nt: TGTGCCTGGAGCGTAACTTCCGTCACAGGGGGCGAGCAGTACTTC
v_call: TRBV28; clone_size: NA; j_call: TRBJ1-2; d_call: NA; cdr3_aa: CASSLGRGYGYTF; cdr3_nt: TGTGCCAGCAGCCTAGGCAGGGGTTATGGCTACACCTTC
v_call: TRBV30; clone_size: NA; j_call: TRBJ1-3; d_call: NA; cdr3_aa: CAYQQSSGNTIYF; cdr3_nt: TGTGCCTACCAACAGAGCTCTGGAAACACCATATATTTT
v_call: TRBV28; clone_size: NA; j_call: TRBJ2-2; d_call: NA; cdr3_aa: CASRRPGSDNTGELFF; cdr3_nt: TGTGCCAGCAGGCGGCCCGGGAGTGATAACACCGGGGAGCTGTTTTTT
v_call: TRBV6-5; clone_size: NA; j_call: TRBJ1-1; d_call: NA; cdr3_aa: CASRGGLWNTEAFF; cdr3_nt: TGTGCCAGCAGGGGAGGACTTTGGAACACTGAAGCTTTCTTT
v_call: TRBV15; clone_size: NA; j_call: TRBJ2-1; d_call: NA; cdr3_aa: CATSPFAGTYNEQFF; cdr3_nt: TGTGCCACCAGCCCTTTCGCGGGTACCTACAATGAGCAGTTCTTC
v_call: TRBV6-5; clone_size: few; j_call: TRBJ1-6; d_call: TRBD1; cdr3_aa: CASSFTGQGGSPLHF; cdr3_nt: TGTGCCAGCAGTTTTACCGGACAGGGCGGTTCACCCCTCCACTTT
v_call: TRBV9; clone_size: few; j_call: TRBJ1-1; d_call: TRBD1; cdr3_aa: CASSADTGELNTEAFF; cdr3_nt: TGTGCCAGCAGCGCAGATACAGGGGAGTTGAACACTGAAGCTTTCTTT
v_call: TRBV25-1; clone_size: NA; j_call: TRBJ1-5; d_call: NA; cdr3_aa: CASSKNARVDDSNQPQHF; cdr3_nt: TGTGCCAGCAGCAAGAATGCCAGGGTGGACGATAGCAATCAGCCCCAGCATTTT
v_call: TRBV4-1; clone_size: NA; j_call: TRBJ1-2; d_call: TRBD1; cdr3_aa: CASSQDGTANYGYTF; cdr3_nt: TGCGCCAGCAGCCAAGACGGGACAGCTAACTATGGCTACACCTTC
v_call: TRBV5-1; clone_size: NA; j_call: TRBJ2-7; d_call: TRBD2; cdr3_aa: CASSLRREFPSEQYF; cdr3_nt: TGCGCCAGCAGCTTGCGGCGGGAGTTTCCTTCCGAGCAGTACTTC
v_call: TRBV19; clone_size: NA; j_call: TRBJ2-7; d_call: TRBD2; cdr3_aa: CASSTSGSPYEQYF; cdr3_nt: TGTGCCAGTAGTACTAGCGGGAGCCCCTACGAGCAGTACTTC
v_call: TRBV4-1; clone_size: NA; j_call: TRBJ2-1; d_call: TRBD1; cdr3_aa: CASSQGRPGGGEQFF; cdr3_nt: TGCGCCAGCAGCCAGGGGCGCCCAGGGGGTGGTGAGCAGTTCTTC
v_call: TRBV30; clone_size: NA; j_call: TRBJ2-7; d_call: NA; cdr3_aa: CAVGDTSYEQYF; cdr3_nt: TGTGCCGTTGGGGACACCTCCTACGAGCAGTACTTC
v_call: TRBV7-9; clone_size: NA; j_call: TRBJ1-1; d_call: NA; cdr3_aa: CASSFSPGKNTEAFF; cdr3_nt: TGTGCCAGCAGCTTTAGTCCGGGGAAGAACACTGAAGCTTTCTTT
v_call: TRBV9; clone_size: NA; j_call: TRBJ2-1; d_call: TRBD1; cdr3_aa: CASSVTGTGGEQFF; cdr3_nt: TGTGCCAGCAGCGTCACCGGGACAGGGGGTGAGCAGTTCTTC
v_call: TRBV4-1; clone_size: NA; j_call: TRBJ2-3; d_call: TRBD2; cdr3_aa: CASSQERLSGGGADTQYF; cdr3_nt: TGCGCCAGCAGCCAGGAGAGGCTCAGCGGGGGTGGAGCAGATACGCAGTATTTT
v_call: TRBV13; clone_size: NA; j_call: TRBJ1-1; d_call: NA; cdr3_aa: CASSLRGQGTEAFF; cdr3_nt: TGTGCCAGCAGCCTAAGGGGCCAAGGAACTGAAGCTTTCTTT
v_call: TRBV7-2; clone_size: NA; j_call: TRBJ2-3; d_call: NA; cdr3_aa: CASSLIKTDTQYF; cdr3_nt: TGTGCCAGCAGCTTAATAAAAACAGATACGCAGTATTTT
v_call: TRBV6-1; clone_size: NA; j_call: TRBJ2-1; d_call: NA; cdr3_aa: CASSDGQTNEQFF; cdr3_nt: TGTGCCAGCAGTGATGGACAGACCAATGAGCAGTTCTTC
v_call: TRBV7-3; clone_size: few; j_call: TRBJ2-3; d_call: TRBD2; cdr3_aa: CASSLIGGLAGGTDTQYF; cdr3_nt: TGTGCCAGCAGCTTAATAGGGGGTCTAGCGGGAGGCACAGATACGCAGTATTTT
v_call: TRBV9; clone_size: NA; j_call: TRBJ2-3; d_call: TRBD2; cdr3_aa: CASSVDASGITDTQYF; cdr3_nt: TGTGCCAGCAGCGTAGACGCTAGCGGGATCACAGATACGCAGTATTTT
v_call: TRBV6-1; clone_size: few; j_call: TRBJ2-7; d_call: TRBD2; cdr3_aa: CASSEHSGTSNYEQYF; cdr3_nt: TGTGCCAGCAGTGAACACTCAGGGACTAGCAACTACGAGCAGTACTTC
v_call: TRBV19; clone_size: NA; j_call: TRBJ2-5; d_call: NA; cdr3_aa: CASSPKGGLAQYF; cdr3_nt: TGTGCCAGTAGCCCAAAGGGGGGGCTGGCCCAGTACTTC
v_call: TRBV5-1; clone_size: NA; j_call: TRBJ2-2; d_call: TRBD2; cdr3_aa: CASSLTSGGTGELFF; cdr3_nt: TGCGCCAGCAGCTTGACCAGCGGGGGCACCGGGGAGCTGTTTTTT
v_call: TRBV5-3; clone_size: medium-sized; j_call: TRBJ1-3; d_call: TRBD1; cdr3_aa: CARSESDRAGNTIYF; cdr3_nt: TGTGCCAGAAGCGAGTCGGACAGGGCTGGAAACACCATATATTTT
v_call: TRBV29-1; clone_size: NA; j_call: TRBJ1-2; d_call: TRBD1; cdr3_aa: CSVDHPGAGGEKDGYTF; cdr3_nt: TGCAGCGTTGACCACCCCGGGGCAGGGGGTGAAAAGGATGGCTACACCTTC
v_call: TRBV7-2; clone_size: NA; j_call: TRBJ2-1; d_call: NA; cdr3_aa: CASSLRLAIHEQFF; cdr3_nt: TGTGCCAGCAGCTTACGGTTAGCGATTCATGAGCAGTTCTTC
v_call: TRBV18; clone_size: few; j_call: TRBJ1-4; d_call: NA; cdr3_aa: CASSPPGGSGEKLFF; cdr3_nt: TGTGCCAGCTCACCACCAGGCGGGTCGGGCGAAAAACTGTTTTTT
v_call: TRBV7-9; clone_size: NA; j_call: TRBJ1-1; d_call: NA; cdr3_aa: CASSSGMSNTEAFF; cdr3_nt: TGTGCCAGCAGCAGCGGGATGTCCAACACTGAAGCTTTCTTT
v_call: TRBV7-9; clone_size: NA; j_call: TRBJ2-7; d_call: TRBD1; cdr3_aa: CASSPETGNAYEQYF; cdr3_nt: TGTGCCAGCAGCCCAGAGACAGGGAACGCCTACGAGCAGTACTTC
v_call: TRBV7-2; clone_size: NA; j_call: TRBJ2-5; d_call: NA; cdr3_aa: CASSLLGGQETQYF; cdr3_nt: TGTGCCAGCAGCTTGCTGGGGGGCCAAGAGACCCAGTACTTC
v_call: TRBV7-6; clone_size: NA; j_call: TRBJ1-1; d_call: NA; cdr3_aa: CASSARGTEAFF; cdr3_nt: TGTGCCAGCAGCGCTCGGGGAACTGAAGCTTTCTTT
v_call: TRBV5-1; clone_size: NA; j_call: TRBJ1-1; d_call: NA; cdr3_aa: CASSFLGGSTEAFF; cdr3_nt: TGCGCCAGCAGCTTCCTGGGAGGATCGACTGAAGCTTTCTTT
v_call: TRBV9; clone_size: NA; j_call: TRBJ2-1; d_call: TRBD2; cdr3_aa: CASSVDVGGGYNEQFF; cdr3_nt: TGTGCTAGCAGCGTAGACGTCGGCGGGGGGTACAATGAGCAGTTCTTC
v_call: TRBV7-9; clone_size: NA; j_call: TRBJ2-7; d_call: TRBD1; cdr3_aa: CASSLPDDWTGGGYEQYF; cdr3_nt: TGTGCCAGCAGCTTACCAGATGACTGGACAGGGGGGGGATACGAGCAGTACTTC
v_call: TRBV7-9; clone_size: NA; j_call: TRBJ2-3; d_call: NA; cdr3_aa: CASSPRGGTDTQYF; cdr3_nt: TGTGCCAGCAGCCCACGCGGGGGCACAGATACGCAGTATTTT
v_call: TRBV7-7; clone_size: NA; j_call: TRBJ2-5; d_call: TRBD1; cdr3_aa: CASSLGQGETQYF; cdr3_nt: TGTGCCAGCAGCTTAGGACAGGGAGAGACCCAGTACTTC